This passage covers 10 T cell receptor beta chains from one sample sequenced in a study of T-cell reconstitution after alpha-beta-depleted transplantation in children. The library targeted TCRbeta and was prepared with unique molecular identifiers. Each CDR3 protein is one row after TCRdb ran MiXCR on the PCR reads. Among under 300,000 distinct CDR3 sequences listed, about 9.9% were seen once. The sequencing used peripheral blood, collected 180 days after TCRalphabeta/CD19-depleted stem cell transplant. The receptors originated from a male patient between 2 and 9 years old who had a stem cell transplant for chronic granulomatous disease, so the T cells may come from the graft donor.

This clonotype was recorded at least ten times. The CDR3 DNA follows: TGTGCCAGCAGTTATTCCTTAGAGGACATTCAGTACTTC. Translating it yields CASSYSLEDIQYF. V usage is TRBV27 and J usage is TRBJ2-4; D is ambiguous. There are 13 residues in the CDR3. Trimming shortened V by 4 bases and J by 8 bases, and 12 bases separated the two germline ends. Germline CDR1 and CDR2: MNHEY and SMNVEV (reference sequence).

This clonotype was detected ten times or more. The CDR3 reads CASSLVYRGRDEQFF. The CDR3 DNA reads TGCGCCAGCAGCTTGGTCTACAGGGGGCGCGATGAGCAGTTCTTC. The rearrangement links TRBV5-1 to TRBJ2-1; 9 bases map to TRBD1. CDR1 and CDR2 from the germline V gene are SGHRS and YFSETQ. Trimming cost V 0 bases and J 8 bases; bases outside gene matches: 6. This CDR3 has 15 residues.

This clonotype was seen at least ten times. The V gene is TRBV2, the J gene TRBJ2-7; D is possibly TRBD1 (6 bases). Trimming shortened V by 0 bases and J by 0 bases, and 12 bases separated the two germline ends. The CDR3 is 16 residues long. Germline V gene data show CDR1 as SNHLY and CDR2 as FYNNEI. CDR3 in DNA: TGTGCCAGCAGTGAAGCGGACAGTCGAAGCTCCTACGAGCAGTACTTC. It specifies CASSEADSRSSYEQYF.

Only a few counts were recorded for this clonotype. J is TRBJ1-4 and V is TRBV12-3 or TRBV12-4; a weak D match, TRBD1 (5 bases). V was trimmed by 5 bases and J by 4 bases, leaving 11 bases between them. The CDR3 has 14 residues. This CDR3 reads CASSPPDSNEKLFF. For the CDR3, the DNA is TGTGCCAGCAGTCCACCCGACAGTAATGAAAAACTGTTTTTT.

This clonotype showed up many times. The rearrangement links TRBV18 to TRBJ1-2; 7 bases agree with TRBD1. Per germline, CDR1 KGHSH and CDR2 LQKENI. CDR3 length equals 15 residues. V lost 4 bases and J lost 1; bases outside the gene matches: 6. CDR3 DNA sequence: TGTGCCAGCTCACTGAAGACAGGGTTTAACTATGGCTACACCTTC. It encodes CASSLKTGFNYGYTF.

This clonotype came up many times. The chain couples TRBV29-1 to TRBJ2-3; 10 nucleotides agree with TRBD2. CDR1 SQVTM and CDR2 ANQGSEA come from the germline V gene. This CDR3 region has 13 residues. V was pared by 7 bases and J by 5 bases, with 6 bases of the junction left unmatched. CDR3 loop: CSGQRGGVDTQYF. The DNA for the CDR3 is TGCAGCGGTCAGCGGGGGGGCGTAGATACGCAGTATTTT.

This clonotype turned up a few times. This chain connects TRBV11-2 to TRBJ2-1, with D hard to call. V shed 11 bases and J shed 6 bases, with 14 bases lying between them. The CDR3 covers 12 residues. Per germline, CDR1 SGHAT and CDR2 FQNNGV. CDR3 protein: CAREFPLNEQFF. CDR3 nucleotides: TGTGCCCGCGAGTTTCCCCTCAATGAGCAGTTCTTC.

Concerning this clonotype itself: Compared with germline, one end of the junction differs, possibly owing to a read error. The chain couples TRBV20-1 to TRBJ1-1; D may be TRBD1 (5 bases). Germline CDR1 reads DFQATT; CDR2 reads SNEGSKA (reference sequence). The CDR3 loop spans 14 amino acids. The CDR3 protein is CRGDQARGNPEAFF. The CDR3 DNA reads TGCAGGGGGGACCAGGCGCGGGGGAACCCTGAAGCTTTCTTT.

At least ten counts were recorded for this clonotype. This chain joins TRBV6-5 and TRBJ2-1, with 8 bases that match TRBD1. Looked up from germline, CDR1 is MNHEY and CDR2 is SVGAGI. The V gene end was trimmed by 5 bases and the J gene end by 3 bases; junction bases not matched to a gene: 9. The CDR3 length is 16 residues. CDR3 residues: CASSTRGPGVYNEQFF. The CDR3 DNA is TGTGCCAGCAGTACCAGGGGGCCAGGCGTCTACAATGAGCAGTTCTTC.

This clonotype was detected a few times. One end of the junction does not line up with germline, which may come from a read error. The chain employs TRBV3-1 and TRBJ1-2; 7 bases are shared with TRBD1. This CDR3 spans 14 amino acids. Germline assignment: CDR1 LGHDT and CDR2 YNNKEL (reference sequence). The DNA for the CDR3 is TGTGCCAGCAGCGCCAGGGGGACTCTCTATGGCTACCCCTTC. Translation gives CASSARGTLYGYPF.